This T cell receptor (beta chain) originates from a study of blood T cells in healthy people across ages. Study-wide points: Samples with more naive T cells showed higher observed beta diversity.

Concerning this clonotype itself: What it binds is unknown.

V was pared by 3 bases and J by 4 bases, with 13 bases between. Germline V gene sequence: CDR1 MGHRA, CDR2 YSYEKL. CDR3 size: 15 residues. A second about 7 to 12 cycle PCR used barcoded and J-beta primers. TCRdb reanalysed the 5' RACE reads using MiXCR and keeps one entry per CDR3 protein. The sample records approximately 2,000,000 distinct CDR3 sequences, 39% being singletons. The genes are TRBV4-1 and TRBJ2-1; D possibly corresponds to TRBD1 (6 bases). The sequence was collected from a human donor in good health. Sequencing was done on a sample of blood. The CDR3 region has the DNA TGCGCCAGCAGCCATCTCGGGACATCTTACAATGAGCAGTTCTTC. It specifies CASSHLGTSYNEQFF.